The 14 T cell receptor beta chains reported below all come from one sample, sequenced in a study of siplizumab effects on memory and regulatory T cells. The method was immunoSEQ multiplex PCR; TCRdb's version includes in-frame clones alone and lacks a portion of them. The profile shows approximately 94,000 clones, more than 95% of them singletons. Sequencing input: naive CD4+ T cells sorted from blood. The receptors shown here come from a human donor in good health.

This clone showed up just once. The chain employs TRBV10-3 and TRBJ2-7; 8 nucleotides line up with TRBD2. The CDR3 is 14 amino acids. CDR1 ENHRY and CDR2 SYGVKD come from the germline V gene. Germline trimming cut 3 bases from V and 7 bases from J; bases unmatched to any gene: 8. This chain's CDR3 is CAISDSPGGPEQYF. As DNA, the CDR3 is TGTGCCATCAGTGACTCCCCGGGGGGGCCTGAGCAGTACTTC.

This sequence joins TRBV28 and TRBJ2-1, with 12 bases that match TRBD1. Per the germline V gene, CDR1 is MDHEN and CDR2 is SYDVKM. CDR3 length: 15 amino acids. The ends lost 5 bases at V and 9 bases at J; junction bases unmatched: 8. DNA for the CDR3: TGTGCCAGCAGTAGTCCGGGACAGGGGGCTATTGAGCAGTTCTTC. Translation: CASSSPGQGAIEQFF.

V is TRBV28 and J is TRBJ2-7, with TRBD1 matching over 10 bases. Trimming cost V 6 bases and J 1 base; bases outside gene matches: 3. Germline loops: CDR1 MDHEN, CDR2 SYDVKM. The CDR3 is made up of 14 amino acids. Here the CDR3 DNA reads TGTGCCAGCAGCCCGGACAGGGGGTCCTACGAGCAGTACTTC. The encoded protein is CASSPDRGSYEQYF.

The CDR3 DNA reads TGTGCCAGCAGCGGACAGGGGGCTTTGTTCTTC. Its translation: CASSGQGALFF. The chain employs TRBV6-6 and TRBJ2-1; 11 positions match TRBD1. The CDR3 totals 11 residues. V dropped 6 bases and J dropped 15; count of bases not matched to a gene: 4. Germline CDR1 is MNHNY and CDR2 is SVGAGI (reference sequence).

The CDR3 region is CASSPGIQDTQYF. In DNA, the CDR3 is TGTGCCAGCAGCCCAGGGATTCAAGATACGCAGTATTTT. The chain joins TRBV11-2 to TRBJ2-3; weak D call: TRBD1 (5 bases). Germline CDR1 reads SGHAT; CDR2 reads FQNNGV. The CDR3 consists of 13 residues. Trimming stripped 5 bases from V and 5 bases from J, with 11 bases between.

The CDR3 coding sequence is TGTGCCAGCAGCCCCGGGACAGGGGATAAGACCCAGTACTTC. It is translated as CASSPGTGDKTQYF. The chain combines TRBV7-6 with TRBJ2-5; 10 bases match TRBD1. The CDR3 contains 14 residues. The germline V gene has CDR1 SGHVS and CDR2 FNYEAQ. V lost 5 bases to trimming and J lost 6 bases; unmatched junction nucleotides: 6.

The chain uses TRBV5-4 and TRBJ1-1, with D possibly TRBD1 on 5 matching bases. CDR3 length equals 11 residues. The ends were cut back, 4 bases at V and 8 bases at J, with 9 bases in the middle. The germline V gene has CDR1 SGHNT and CDR2 YYREEE (reference sequence). Here the CDR3 reads CASSSRGEAFF. CDR3 nucleotides: TGTGCCAGCAGCAGCCGGGGGGAAGCTTTCTTT.

This chain links TRBV15 with TRBJ1-6; 8 nucleotides line up with TRBD1. The CDR3 sequence is 14 residues long. V lost 5 bases, J lost 9 bases, and 6 bases stayed unmatched. Germline V gene lookup returns CDR1 LNHNV and CDR2 YYDKDF (reference sequence). CDR3 sequence reads: CATSGGTGISPLHF. The CDR3 DNA reads TGTGCCACCAGCGGGGGGACAGGAATTTCACCCCTCCACTTT.

The chain is built from TRBV5-1 and TRBJ1-5, with TRBD1 matching 9 bases. Trimming took 4 bases from V and 0 from J; bases not matched to a gene: 5. The germline V gene encodes CDR1 SGHRS and CDR2 YFSETQ. This CDR3 spans 16 amino acids. CDR3: CASSPDRGDSNQPQHF. In DNA, the CDR3 is TGCGCCAGCAGCCCTGACAGGGGGGATAGCAATCAGCCCCAGCATTTT. The full variable domain, its missing parts supplied by reference TRBV5-1 and TRBJ1-5, is KAGVTQTPRYLIKTRGQQVTLSCSPISGHRSVSWYQQTPGQGLQFLFEYFSETQRNKGNFPGRFSGRQFSNSRSEMNVSTLELGDSALYLCASSPDRGDSNQPQHFGDGTRLSIL.

CDR3 region: CASSLQGLRGTEAFF. Here the CDR3 DNA reads TGTGCCAGCAGCTTGCAGGGGCTTCGGGGGACTGAAGCTTTCTTT. This chain joins TRBV5-4 and TRBJ1-1, with D possibly matching TRBD1 (6 bases). The CDR3 loop spans 15 amino acids. The V gene's germline CDR1 is SGHNT and CDR2 YYREEE (reference sequence). The ends were cut back, 1 base at V and 5 bases at J, with 15 bases in the middle.

CDR3 amino acids: CASTQTQTNTGELFF. In DNA form, the CDR3 reads TGTGCCAGCACTCAGACTCAAACGAACACCGGGGAGCTGTTTTTT. The chain joins TRBV2 to TRBJ2-2; no reliable D call. This CDR3 is 15 amino acids long. Trimming left V 7 bases short and J 0 bases short, with 12 bases between. Per germline, CDR1 SNHLY and CDR2 FYNNEI. The whole variable domain, remainder taken from reference TRBV2 and TRBJ2-2, is EPEVTQTPSHQVTQMGQEVILRCVPISNHLYFYWYRQILGQKVEFLVSFYNNEISEKSEIFDDQFSVERPDGSNFTLKIRSTKLEDSAMYFCASTQTQTNTGELFFGEGSRLTVL.

The CDR3 spells CATRTAGGEQYF. Written as DNA, the CDR3 is TGTGCCACGCGGACTGCCGGGGGTGAGCAGTACTTC. The rearrangement joins TRBV10-3 to TRBJ2-5; D might be TRBD2 (6 bases). Germline lookup yields CDR1 ENHRY and CDR2 SYGVKD. The CDR3 totals 12 residues. Trimming took 10 bases from V and 11 from J, leaving 20 bases between them.

The gene calls are TRBV7-2 and TRBJ1-5; D is unresolved. Germline CDR1 is SGHTA and CDR2 is FQGNSA. The V end lost 2 bases, the J end lost 5 bases, and 7 bases lay between the germline ends. This CDR3 contains 13 residues. DNA of the CDR3: TGTGCCAGCAGCTTACAAGGAGATCAGCCCCAGCATTTT. Translated, it gives CASSLQGDQPQHF.

The chain is built from TRBV5-1 and TRBJ2-5, with TRBD1 matching 9 bases. The germline gives CDR1 SGHRS, CDR2 YFSETQ. The CDR3 contains 14 residues. Unmatched junction bases numbered 6, after V lost 4 bases and J lost 5 bases. The CDR3 sequence is CASSAGQGSETQYF. The CDR3 DNA reads TGCGCCAGCAGCGCGGGACAGGGCTCGGAGACCCAGTACTTC.